This TCR beta chain was identified during a study of OX40 agonist ivuxolimab in advanced cancers. With baseline, cycle 4 day 1, and cycle 7 day 1 as timepoints, blood was sampled. TCRdb keeps only in-frame clones here, not all; method: immunoSEQ multiplex PCR. The data hold under 20,000 clones, with approximately 76% observed a single time. CDR3 length: 16 residues. The sequence derives from an adult with an advanced solid tumor such as melanoma, head and neck, liver or kidney cancer. This sample comprised CD4+ or CD8+ T cells sorted from blood, obtained in a trial of the OX40 agonist ivuxolimab. The chain combines TRBV12-2 with TRBJ2-3; whether TRBD1, the table's D call, matches the DNA was not checked. TRBV12-2 is reported as a pseudogene. The CDR3 spells CASRLFDRDGTDTQYF. The CDR3 region has the DNA TGTGCAAGTCGCTTATTCGACAGGGATGGTACAGATACGCAGTATTTT.